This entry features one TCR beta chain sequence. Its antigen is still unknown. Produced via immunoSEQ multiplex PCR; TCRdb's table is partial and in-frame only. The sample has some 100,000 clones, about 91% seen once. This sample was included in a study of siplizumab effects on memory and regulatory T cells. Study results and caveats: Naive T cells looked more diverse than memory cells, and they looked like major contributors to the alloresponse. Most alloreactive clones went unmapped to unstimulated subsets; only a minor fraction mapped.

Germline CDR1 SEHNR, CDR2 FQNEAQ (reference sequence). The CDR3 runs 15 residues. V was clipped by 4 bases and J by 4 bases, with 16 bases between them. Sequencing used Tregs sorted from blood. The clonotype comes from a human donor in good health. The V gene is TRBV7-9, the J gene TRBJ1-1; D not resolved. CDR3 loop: CASSSYGDWSTEAFF. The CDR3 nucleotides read TGTGCCAGCAGCTCCTATGGGGATTGGAGCACTGAAGCTTTCTTT.